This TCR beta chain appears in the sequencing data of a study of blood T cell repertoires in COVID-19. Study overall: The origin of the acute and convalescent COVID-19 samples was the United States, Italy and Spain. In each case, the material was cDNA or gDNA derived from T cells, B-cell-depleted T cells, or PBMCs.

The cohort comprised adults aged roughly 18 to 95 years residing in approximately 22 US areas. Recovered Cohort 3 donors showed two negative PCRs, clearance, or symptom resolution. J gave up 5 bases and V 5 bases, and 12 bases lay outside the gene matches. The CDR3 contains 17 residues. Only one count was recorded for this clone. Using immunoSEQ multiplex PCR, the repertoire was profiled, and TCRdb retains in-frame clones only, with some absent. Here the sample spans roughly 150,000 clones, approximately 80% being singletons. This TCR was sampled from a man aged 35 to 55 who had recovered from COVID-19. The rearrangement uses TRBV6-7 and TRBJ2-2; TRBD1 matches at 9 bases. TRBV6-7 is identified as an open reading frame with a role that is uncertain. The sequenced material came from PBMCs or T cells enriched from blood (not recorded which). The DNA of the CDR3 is TGTGCCAGCAGTAAACGGACGGGACAGGGTATAACCGGGGAGCTGTTTTTT. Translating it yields CASSKRTGQGITGELFF.